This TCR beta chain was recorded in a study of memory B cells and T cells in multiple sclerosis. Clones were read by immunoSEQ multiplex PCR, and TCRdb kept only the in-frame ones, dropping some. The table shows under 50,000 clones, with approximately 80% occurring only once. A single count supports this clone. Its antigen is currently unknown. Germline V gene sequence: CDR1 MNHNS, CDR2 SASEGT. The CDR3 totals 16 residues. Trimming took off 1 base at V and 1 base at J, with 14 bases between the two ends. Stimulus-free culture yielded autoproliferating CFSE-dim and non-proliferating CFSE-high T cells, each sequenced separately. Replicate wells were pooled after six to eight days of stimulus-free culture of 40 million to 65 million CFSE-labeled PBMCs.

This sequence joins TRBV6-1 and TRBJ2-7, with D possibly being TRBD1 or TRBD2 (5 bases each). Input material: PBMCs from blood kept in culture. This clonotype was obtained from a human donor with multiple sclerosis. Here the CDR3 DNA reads TGTGCCAGCAGTGAAGGGTCTAGCCGGACATCCTACGAGCAGTACTTC. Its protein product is CASSEGSSRTSYEQYF.